This is a list of T cell receptor beta chains from one sample in a study of cytomegalovirus exposure and HLA in healthy donors. Clones were read by immunoSEQ multiplex PCR, and TCRdb kept only the in-frame ones, dropping some. The table has some 140,000 clones, roughly 79% seen once. The material sequenced was PBMCs. Receptors were obtained from a man aged 18-30 years in good health and CMV-seronegative. Each CDR3 is given with its conserved first and last residue. Each record gives: clone size, V gene, D gene, J gene, CDR3 DNA, CDR3 protein. A D gene is named only where the DNA matches it firmly. Only part of the rows carry a size: once, few, many, or a class if the clone is expanded.

>.|TRBV7-9|TRBD1|TRBJ2-7
TGTGCCAGCAGCCGACAGGGGCCGGTTAGCGAGCAGTACTTC
CASSRQGPVSEQYF
>.|TRBV30|TRBD1|TRBJ1-3
TGTGCCTGGAGTCGAGGGGGCGGTATATATGGAAACACCATATATTTT
CAWSRGGGIYGNTIYF
>few|TRBV6-5|TRBD1|TRBJ2-3
TGTGCCAGCAGTTACCCCCAGGACAGGGGGGGGGATACGCAGTATTTT
CASSYPQDRGGDTQYF
>.|TRBV21-1|.|TRBJ1-6
TGTGCCAGCAGCCCAAAACAATCTAAAGGGGAAGTGAGGAGGGGTTCACCCCTCCACTTT
CASSPKQSKGEVRRGSPLHF
>.|TRBV18|.|TRBJ2-3
TGTGCCAGCTCACCAGGTCATGGGTCTAGGACAGATACGCAGTATTTT
CASSPGHGSRTDTQYF
>.|TRBV7-2|.|TRBJ2-6
TGTGCCAGCAGCACCCATCTAGGCACGGCCAACGTCCTGACTTTC
CASSTHLGTANVLTF
>.|TRBV2|.|TRBJ2-5
TGTGCCAGCAGTGGGGGCATCTTGACCCAGTACTTC
CASSGGILTQYF
>few|TRBV6-5|TRBD1|TRBJ2-3
TGTGCCAGCAGTTACTCCGGGACAGGGGGACCTACGCAGTATTTT
CASSYSGTGGPTQYF
>.|TRBV6-4|TRBD1|TRBJ2-1
TGTGCCAGCGCACGAGGGGGACAGGGAAGCAATGAGCAGTTCTTC
CASARGGQGSNEQFF
>few|TRBV7-9|.|TRBJ2-5
TGTGCCAGCAGCTCATCAGGTCAAGAGACCCAGTACTTC
CASSSSGQETQYF
>.|TRBV6-5|.|TRBJ2-3
TGTGCCAGCAGTTACGCAGGGCGCGGGCAGTATTTT
CASSYAGRGQYF
>.|TRBV4-2|.|TRBJ1-6
TGTGCCAGCAGCCAAGAGGGGCCCTTTTCACCCCTCCACTTT
CASSQEGPFSPLHF
>.|TRBV5-1|TRBD1|TRBJ2-1
TGCGCCAGCAGCTTGGACGCGACAGGGAATGAGCAGTTCTTC
CASSLDATGNEQFF
>.|TRBV2|.|TRBJ1-2
TGTGCCAGCACCGGGGGGAGAGTGAATCCTAACTATGGCTACACCTTC
CASTGGRVNPNYGYTF
>.|TRBV27|.|TRBJ2-6
TGTGCCGCGGCTTCGGTGGGCTCTGGGGCCAACGTCCTGACTTTC
CAAASVGSGANVLTF
>.|TRBV4-3|.|TRBJ2-1
TGCGCCAGCAGCCAAGATCTTCTAGCCGGGGAGCAGTTCTTC
CASSQDLLAGEQFF
>.|TRBV5-1|.|TRBJ2-5
TGCGCCAGCAGCTTGGGTGGCGGTGGGGAGACCCAGTACTTC
CASSLGGGGETQYF
>.|TRBV27|TRBD1|TRBJ1-2
TGTGCCAGCAGTAAAGACACCCAGGGGGCGGGAAACTATGGCTACACCTTC
CASSKDTQGAGNYGYTF
>.|TRBV5-4|.|TRBJ1-1
TGTGCCAGCAGCTTTTCAGACGGGGGGACTGAAGCTTTCTTT
CASSFSDGGTEAFF
>.|TRBV28|.|TRBJ1-2
TGTGCCAGCAGTTTACGGGACACCCGTGGCTACACCTTC
CASSLRDTRGYTF
>.|TRBV5-1|.|TRBJ1-1
TGCGCCAGCCGTACTGGGGGGGGGAACACTGAAGCTTTCTTT
CASRTGGGNTEAFF
>.|TRBV4-1|.|TRBJ1-4
TGCGCCAGCAGCCAACCAACCAGGGGAACTAATGAAAAACTGTTTTTT
CASSQPTRGTNEKLFF
>.|TRBV19|TRBD1|TRBJ2-7
TGTGCCAGTAGTGACAGTCGGCAGGGGGCTTCCTACGAGCAGTACTTC
CASSDSRQGASYEQYF
>.|TRBV5-1|.|TRBJ1-2
TGCGCCAGCAGCAAGAGGACAACTAACTATGGCTACACCTTC
CASSKRTTNYGYTF
>.|TRBV7-2|.|TRBJ2-7
TGTGCCAGCAGCACGACGACTAGTCTCATATCCGAGCAGTACTTC
CASSTTTSLISEQYF
>.|TRBV9|TRBD2|TRBJ2-5
TGTGCCAGCAGCGGCAGCGGGGCGGGGGAGACCCAGTACTTC
CASSGSGAGETQYF
>.|TRBV7-2|TRBD1|TRBJ1-1
TGTGCCAGCTCCCCCCCAGAGGGGACAGGGTTGGCTGAAGCTTTCTTT
CASSPPEGTGLAEAFF
>.|TRBV11-2|TRBD1|TRBJ1-1
TGTGCCAGCAGCTTGGACAGGGTTATGAACACTGAAGCTTTCTTT
CASSLDRVMNTEAFF
>.|TRBV7-9|TRBD1|TRBJ1-4
TGTGCCAGCAGCGTCGGACAGGGTAGAGGTGAAAAACTGTTTTTT
CASSVGQGRGEKLFF